Shown below are 29 T cell receptor beta chains from a single sample sequenced in a study of T cells in Graves' hyperthyroidism and ophthalmopathy. Amplification yielded TCR beta CDR3 regions, with RNA transcripts as the source. When the TCR CDR3 underwent first-round RT-PCR, the HTBI primer set was used. TCRdb analysed the multiplex PCR reads with MiXCR anew, one entry per CDR3 protein. This table has roughly 840,000 distinct CDR3 sequences, about two fifths appearing once. Sequencing was done on a sample of blood. The receptors shown here come from a man between 18 and 29 years old with Graves' hyperthyroidism.

This clonotype was detected only a few times. The J gene is TRBJ2-7, the V gene TRBV9; D possibly matches TRBD1 or TRBD2 (5 bases each). V lost 0 bases and J 7 bases, leaving 14 bases between the germline ends. Germline V gene sequence: CDR1 SGDLS, CDR2 YYNGEE. The CDR3 runs 14 residues. CDR3 region: CASSVEQGEMEQYF. For the CDR3, the DNA is TGTGCCAGCAGCGTAGAACAAGGGGAGATGGAGCAGTACTTC.

V and J are TRBV19 and TRBJ1-1, with D possibly matching TRBD1 (6 bases). The CDR3 runs 15 residues. Germline CDR1 and CDR2: LNHDA and SQIVND (reference sequence). V lost 4 bases and J 8 bases, leaving 20 bases between the germline ends. The DNA of the CDR3 is TGTGCCAGTAGTACCCATCCAGGGGCCCCGGCCGAAGCTTTCTTT. It is translated as CASSTHPGAPAEAFF.

This clonotype was found many times. J is TRBJ1-3 and V is TRBV7-8; D might be TRBD1 (5 bases). This CDR3 is built from 14 residues. The germline V gene encodes CDR1 SGHVS and CDR2 FQNEAQ. V was shortened by 7 bases and J by 0 bases, with 10 bases between the two germline ends. CDR3 residues: CASTPGSSGNTIYF. The CDR3 nucleotides read TGTGCCAGCACCCCAGGGAGCTCTGGAAACACCATATATTTT.

This clonotype was seen repeatedly, ten times or more. The J gene is TRBJ1-1, the V gene TRBV29-1; TRBD1 matches 7 bases. Germline CDR1 reads SQVTM; CDR2 reads ANQGSEA. The CDR3 totals 15 residues. The trim removed 4 bases at V and 4 bases at J, leaving 12 bases unmatched. The CDR3: CSVGAGTVLRTEAFF. In DNA form, the CDR3 reads TGCAGCGTTGGAGCCGGGACAGTGCTTCGCACTGAAGCTTTCTTT.

This clonotype was seen repeatedly, ten times or more. The chain has TRBV7-9 and TRBJ1-1, with D uncertain. Trimming took off 1 base at V and 7 bases at J, with 7 bases between the two ends. This CDR3 has 12 amino acids. The V gene's germline CDR1 is SEHNR and CDR2 FQNEAQ (reference sequence). DNA for the CDR3: TGTGCCAGCAGCTTAGTCGCTGGTGAAGCTTTCTTT. This encodes CASSLVAGEAFF. The variable domain in full, with the rest retrieved from reference TRBV7-9 and TRBJ1-1, is DTGVSQNPRHKITKRGQNVTFRCDPISEHNRLYWYRQTLGQGPEFLTYFQNEAQLEKSRLLSDRFSAERPKGSFSTLEIQRTEQGDSAMYLCASSLVAGEAFFGQGTRLTVV.

In the case of this clonotype: A much larger clone sits a single nucleotide away, making a read error possible. The chain couples TRBV5-1 to TRBJ2-7; TRBD1 might be the D (6 bases). Per the germline V gene, CDR1 is SGHRS and CDR2 is YFSETQ. The CDR3 is 12 residues long. In DNA, the CDR3 is TGCGCCAGCAGGGCAGGGGATGGCGAGCAGCACTTC. It yields the protein CASRAGDGEQHF.

The CDR3 spells CSVTQLRNTGELFF. For the CDR3, the DNA is TGCAGCGTTACCCAGCTGAGGAACACCGGGGAGCTGTTTTTT. This rearrangement joins TRBV29-1 to TRBJ2-2; D gene unclear. Germline CDR1 SQVTM, CDR2 ANQGSEA. The CDR3 length is 14 residues. Trimming removed 5 bases at V and 1 base at J, with 11 bases between.

This clonotype was recorded only once. The chain is built from TRBV10-3 and TRBJ2-7, with TRBD1 identical over 9 bases. The germline V gene encodes CDR1 ENHRY and CDR2 SYGVKD. Trimming took 6 bases from V and 1 from J; bases not matched to a gene: 10. This CDR3 has 16 residues. For the CDR3, the DNA is TGTGCCATCAGCGGGCTGGGGACAGGGCGGTCCTACGAGCAGTACTTC. This codes for CAISGLGTGRSYEQYF.

The V gene is TRBV5-1, the J gene TRBJ2-7; the D gene is possibly TRBD1 (6 bases). The CDR3 consists of 14 residues. V shed 2 bases and J shed 4 bases, with 13 bases lying between them. Germline assignment: CDR1 SGHRS and CDR2 YFSETQ. The CDR3 bases are TGCGCCAGCAGCTTTCGTTCAGGGGAGTACGAGCAGTACTTC. This sequence encodes CASSFRSGEYEQYF.

There are many counts of this clonotype. An end of the junction differs from the germline gene, which may be a read error. The chain is built from TRBV5-1 and TRBJ1-2; weak D call: TRBD1 (5 bases). Germline CDR1 and CDR2: SGHRS and YFSETQ. The CDR3 spans 14 residues. The CDR3 nucleotides are TGTGCCAGCAGCTTGGGCCAGGGCGGCTATGGCTACACCTTC. It translates to CASSLGQGGYGYTF.

For this clonotype: Here the CDR3 omits its conserved ending phenylalanine or tryptophan, so a read error is the likely source. The limits of the CDR3 on the DNA are not certain, so only TCRdb's listed CDR3 is given. The chain combines TRBV29-1 with TRBJ1-1. The CDR3 is 12 amino acids long, termini counted. CDR1 is SQVTM, CDR2 ANQGSEA, per germline. CDR3 region: CSVLDGNTEAFL.

V gene TRBV19 combines with J gene TRBJ2-2; D is uncertain. Germline V gene sequence: CDR1 LNHDA, CDR2 SQIVND (reference sequence). CDR3 length equals 14 residues. V gave up 2 bases and J gave up 7 bases, with 11 bases separating them. CDR3 amino acids: CASSIQPAHGELFF. DNA of the CDR3: TGTGCCAGTAGTATACAACCAGCTCACGGGGAGCTGTTTTTT.

In this sample, this clonotype turned up a few times. The chain employs TRBV25-1 and TRBJ2-5; the D gene is possibly TRBD1 (6 bases). V lost 6 bases to trimming and J lost 1 base, with 9 bases between them. This CDR3 is 13 amino acids long. Germline CDR1 is MGHDK and CDR2 is SYGVNS. CDR3 bases: TGTGCCAGCAGGTTACAGGGCCAAGAGACCCAGTACTTC. It encodes CASRLQGQETQYF.

The DNA of the CDR3 is TGTGCCAGCTCAAAGCACGGGACTAGCGGGACCGGAGAGCAGTACTTC. Its translation is CASSKHGTSGTGEQYF. The gene calls are TRBV12-3 or TRBV12-4 and TRBJ2-7; TRBD2 matches 13 bases. V shed 8 bases and J 7 bases; nucleotides not matched to a gene: 14. This CDR3 has 16 residues.

This clonotype appeared many times. The V call is TRBV7-9, the J call TRBJ2-5; D is ambiguous. V was trimmed by 5 bases and J by 5 bases, leaving 9 bases between them. CDR3 length: 12 amino acids. Germline V gene data show CDR1 as SEHNR and CDR2 as FQNEAQ (reference sequence). The CDR3 DNA follows: TGTGCCAGCAGCCCCTCAGAGGAGACCCAGTACTTC. This translates into CASSPSEETQYF.

The table lists this clonotype with many counts. The chain links TRBV10-3 to TRBJ2-7; the D gene is possibly TRBD2 (5 bases). CDR1 ENHRY and CDR2 SYGVKD come from the germline V gene. The CDR3 sequence is 14 residues long. The ends were cut back, 7 bases at V and 5 bases at J, with 18 bases in the middle. The CDR3 loop reads CAITPDSRDDEQYF. The CDR3 nucleotides are TGTGCCATCACCCCCGACTCGAGGGATGACGAGCAGTACTTC.

About this clonotype: Because it lacks the conserved phenylalanine or tryptophan at the end, this CDR3 is likely a read error. The chain couples TRBV7-9 to TRBJ2-7; D unclear. The CDR3 totals 12 residues. CDR1 SEHNR and CDR2 FQNEAQ come from the germline V gene (reference sequence). V was cut by 5 bases and J by 2 bases, with 7 bases left in between. This CDR3 reads CASSLGTYEQYL. CDR3 in DNA: TGTGCCAGCAGCCTAGGTACCTACGAGCAGTACCTC.

This clonotype was observed a few times. The rearrangement uses TRBV10-2 and TRBJ2-5; possibly TRBD2 for D (5 bases). Germline loops: CDR1 WSHSY, CDR2 SAAADI. This CDR3 contains 14 residues. The V end was cut by 6 bases, the J end by 5 bases, with 16 bases between. The CDR3 DNA is TGCGCCAGCAGCGATTTGGGCCGCGGGGAGACCCAGTACTTC. Protein sequence: CASSDLGRGETQYF.

This clonotype was observed a few times. The CDR3 loop is CASKEGTSYEQYF. The CDR3 DNA reads as TGTGCCAGTAAGGAGGGAACCTCCTACGAGCAGTACTTC. V gene TRBV19 combines with J gene TRBJ2-7; a weak D match, TRBD2 (6 bases). The CDR3 loop spans 13 amino acids. The V gene's germline CDR1 is LNHDA and CDR2 SQIVND (reference sequence). Trimming pared 7 bases from V and 0 bases from J, leaving 10 bases between.

There are many counts of this clonotype. This chain joins TRBV24-1 and TRBJ2-7; TRBD2 matches 9 bases. Germline lookup yields CDR1 KGHDR and CDR2 SFDVKD. This CDR3 comprises 15 residues. Unmatched junction bases numbered 8, after V lost 4 bases and J lost 5 bases. The CDR3 region is CATSDPLAGRDEQYF. Here the CDR3 DNA reads TGTGCCACCAGTGACCCCCTAGCGGGACGCGACGAGCAGTACTTC.

The V and J genes are TRBV29-1 and TRBJ2-7; D is possibly TRBD1 or TRBD2 (6 bases each). V was clipped by 7 bases and J by 2 bases, with 12 bases between them. The length of the CDR3 is 12 residues. Germline V gives CDR1 SQVTM, CDR2 ANQGSEA. In DNA, the CDR3 is TGCAGCGGAATGGGGGGCCCCTACGAGCAGTACTTC. It codes for CSGMGGPYEQYF.

J is TRBJ2-7 and V is TRBV25-1; TRBD1 or TRBD2 may be the D gene (5 bases each). V shed 8 bases and J shed 3 bases, with 14 bases lying between them. The germline CDR1 and CDR2 sequences are MGHDK and SYGVNS. The CDR3 covers 13 residues. The CDR3 sequence: CASVEGFGYEQYF. The DNA for the CDR3 is TGTGCCAGCGTAGAGGGGTTCGGCTACGAGCAGTACTTC.

This clonotype appeared a few times. The chain couples TRBV7-9 to TRBJ2-5; unclear D gene. With 7 bases removed from V and 3 bases from J, the gap between germline ends came to 12 bases. Germline-derived CDR1 and CDR2 are SEHNR and FQNEAQ (reference sequence). The CDR3 extends over 13 amino acids. The CDR3 reads CASTRGLEETQYF. CDR3 DNA sequence: TGTGCCAGCACGCGTGGGTTAGAAGAGACCCAGTACTTC.

Regarding this clonotype: At one of its ends the junction is not consistent with the germline gene, which may arise from a read error. The gene calls are TRBV29-1 and TRBJ1-6; TRBD1 might be the D (5 bases). Germline CDR1 and CDR2: SQVTM and ANQGSEA. The CDR3 runs to 13 residues. The CDR3 region has the DNA TGCGGCGTTCTCCTCGGACAAGGCCCACCCCTCCACTTT. Translated: CGVLLGQGPPLHF. The whole variable domain, filled in from reference TRBV29-1 and TRBJ1-6, reads SAVISQKPSRDICQRGTSLTIQCQVDSQVTMMFWYRQQPGQSLTLIATANQGSEATYESGFVIDKFPISRPNLTFSTLTVSNMSPEDSSIYLCGVLLGQGPPLHFGNGTRLTVT.

The gene calls are TRBV20-1 and TRBJ2-7, with D tentatively TRBD1 or TRBD2 (5 bases each). Germline V lookup: CDR1 DFQATT, CDR2 SNEGSKA (reference sequence). Trimming cost V 4 bases and J 1 base, with 11 bases left between them. The CDR3 consists of 13 residues. The CDR3: CSAIIWGSYEQYF. The CDR3 DNA reads as TGCAGTGCTATTATCTGGGGGTCCTACGAGCAGTACTTC.

This clonotype was seen ten or more times. The chain joins TRBV5-1 to TRBJ1-1, with D maybe TRBD1 (5 bases). The CDR3 is 14 amino acids. Germline V gene sequence: CDR1 SGHRS, CDR2 YFSETQ. V was shortened by 1 base and J by 3 bases, with 10 bases between the two germline ends. In DNA, the CDR3 is TGCGCCAGCAGCTTGTGGGACGGATACACTGAAGCTTTCTTT. Protein product: CASSLWDGYTEAFF.

This clonotype was seen a few times. The V call is TRBV20-1, the J call TRBJ2-7; D unresolved. The CDR3 covers 14 residues. V shed 1 base and J shed 3 bases, with 13 bases lying between them. Germline loops: CDR1 DFQATT, CDR2 SNEGSKA (reference sequence). Written as DNA, the CDR3 is TGCAGTGCTAGAGCTCAGCGTAGGAACTACGAGCAGTACTTC. This gives the protein CSARAQRRNYEQYF.

The rearrangement links TRBV5-4 to TRBJ2-5, with D unclear. In germline, CDR1 is SGHNT, CDR2 YYREEE (reference sequence). The CDR3 sequence is 13 residues long. Trimming pared 0 bases from V and 3 bases from J, leaving 6 bases between. Here the CDR3 DNA reads TGTGCCAGCAGCTTGGAGTGGGAAGAGACCCAGTACTTC. It translates to CASSLEWEETQYF.

The rearrangement links TRBV9 to TRBJ2-5, with 10 positions matching TRBD2. The V gene's germline CDR1 is SGDLS and CDR2 YYNGEE. The CDR3 is 14 residues long. V lost 5 bases to trimming and J lost 3 bases; unmatched junction nucleotides: 4. The CDR3: CASSRSGREETQYF. CDR3 nucleotides: TGTGCCAGCAGTCGCAGCGGGAGGGAAGAGACCCAGTACTTC.